This is a list of T cell receptor beta chains from one sample in a study of cytomegalovirus exposure and HLA in healthy donors. Some clones are missing from TCRdb's copy, which holds only in-frame ones; the method was immunoSEQ multiplex PCR. The sample yields approximately 160,000 clones, approximately 86% seen once. Sequencing used PBMCs. These receptors all come from a woman aged 18-29 years in good health and CMV-seronegative. CDR3s leave out the opening cysteine and the closing phenylalanine or tryptophan. A D gene is named only where the DNA matches it firmly.

TRBJ2-7	TRBD1	TRBV10-1	ASSEGKGGSTYEQY
TRBJ1-5	TRBD1	TRBV2	ASSEGRGNQPQH
TRBJ2-7	TRBD1	TRBV7-8	AVRRGTGTYEQY
TRBJ2-1	-	TRBV4-2	ASSLGEVAVLYNEQF
TRBJ1-1	-	TRBV5-1	ASSIQALTEAF
TRBJ2-1	TRBD2	TRBV25-1	ASSDRGLAVNEQF
TRBJ2-2	-	TRBV7-3	ASSSRGGAAGELF
TRBJ2-1	-	TRBV5-1	ASSLGRGRNEQF
TRBJ1-5	-	TRBV6-1	ASSDSYTSNQPQH
TRBJ2-3	-	TRBV18	ASSLGAFGTDTQY
TRBJ2-2	TRBD2	TRBV15	ATSRDRDSGRDDPDGELF
TRBJ2-4	-	TRBV2	ASMEQDSQH
TRBJ2-7	TRBD1	TRBV7-6	ASSPRQGLGEYEQY
TRBJ1-5	-	TRBV27	ASSLRGNQPQH
TRBJ1-1	-	TRBV2	ASSLRGTEAF
TRBJ2-3	-	TRBV5-1	ASSLTGTADTQY
TRBJ2-5	TRBD2	TRBV5-4	ASSSRLAGQETQY
TRBJ1-3	-	TRBV30	AWSTRGSSGNTIY
TRBJ2-7	-	TRBV20-1	SASAGYEQY
TRBJ1-2	-	TRBV29-1	SVGGRENYGYT
TRBJ1-1	-	TRBV7-8	ASSSTMGGRSTEAF
TRBJ1-2	TRBD1	TRBV7-9	ASSRTGANYGYT
TRBJ2-7	TRBD1	TRBV11-2	ASTQSLYRGSSYEQY
TRBJ2-5	-	TRBV6-5	ASSGGIGETQY
TRBJ2-7	TRBD2	TRBV4-3	ASSQGPGTSTHEQY
TRBJ1-1	-	TRBV5-8	ASSRTANTEAF
TRBJ2-3	-	TRBV11-2	ASSLDGTSTDTQY
TRBJ2-7	TRBD1	TRBV9	ASSVGQGVNYEQY
TRBJ1-6	TRBD1	TRBV7-8	ASSPGQLGSPLH
TRBJ2-7	TRBD1	TRBV19	AGLQGVPPYEQY
TRBJ1-5	-	TRBV6-1	ASSDPLYSNQPQH
TRBJ2-1	-	TRBV9	ASSVAPGDEQF
TRBJ2-7	-	TRBV30	AWSGRGEQY
TRBJ1-5	-	TRBV19	ASSIEGISGNQPQH
TRBJ1-2	-	TRBV19	ASSSLPGDGYT
TRBJ1-2	TRBD1	TRBV2	ASGRQDRKYGYT
TRBJ2-7	-	TRBV7-2	ASSLSPGLSSYEQY
TRBJ1-1	-	TRBV11-2	ASSLGGITEAF
TRBJ2-1	TRBD1	TRBV18	ASSLTRTGGDEQF
TRBJ2-2	-	TRBV5-6	ASSWTVSTGELF
TRBJ1-5	-	TRBV6-5	ASSRGWGGNQPQH
TRBJ2-1	TRBD2	TRBV11-3	ASSLVFGTSGSYNEQF
TRBJ2-5	-	TRBV10-3	AISEAIVAETQY
TRBJ2-2	-	TRBV7-9	ASSRMGATTRTGELF
TRBJ2-7	TRBD1	TRBV7-9	ASSLAGTGDEQY
TRBJ1-2	TRBD1	TRBV6-6	ASRTRGQGEGNGYT
TRBJ2-7	-	TRBV15	ATSRSVGGGGYEQY
TRBJ2-1	-	TRBV5-6	ASSSEGTSRYNEQF